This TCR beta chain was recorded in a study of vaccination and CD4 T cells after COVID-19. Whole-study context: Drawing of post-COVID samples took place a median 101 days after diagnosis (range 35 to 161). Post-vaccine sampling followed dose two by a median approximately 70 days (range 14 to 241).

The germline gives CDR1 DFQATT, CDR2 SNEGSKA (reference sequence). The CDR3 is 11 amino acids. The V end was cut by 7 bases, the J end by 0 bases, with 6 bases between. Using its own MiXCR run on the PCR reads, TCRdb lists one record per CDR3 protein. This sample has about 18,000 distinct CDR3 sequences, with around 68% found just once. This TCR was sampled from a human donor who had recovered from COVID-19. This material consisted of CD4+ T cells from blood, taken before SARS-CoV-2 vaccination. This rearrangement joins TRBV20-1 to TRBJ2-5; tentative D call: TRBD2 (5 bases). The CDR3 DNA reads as TGCAGTGGGGAGTACCAAGAGACCCAGTACTTC. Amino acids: CSGEYQETQYF.